The sample holds a few counts of the clone carrying this T cell receptor (beta chain). Its antigen is unidentified. Germline CDR1 is SGDLS and CDR2 is YYNGEE. V was cut by 0 bases and J by 3 bases, with 13 bases left in between. The CDR3 has 15 residues. The record originates from a study of beta chain features in type 1 diabetes. Whole-study findings and limits: Healthy donors had naive, central memory and Treg TCRB repertoires that appeared less similar than those seen among patients.

Every isolated RNA sample was fully reverse transcribed, so sequencing captured expressed TCRB transcripts. Sequenced by immunoSEQ multiplex PCR; TCRdb stores in-frame clones only, minus some. The sample includes around 430,000 clones, approximately 28% of them seen just once. Researchers reported sorting CD4+ naive, central memory, regulatory and stem cell-like memory cells via CD45RO/CCR7/CD25/CD127/CD95/CD27. All of the sorted populations showed purity greater than 98%. The TCR originated in a man between 18 and 29 years old in good health. What was sequenced was naive CD4+ T cells from blood. The rearrangement links TRBV9 to TRBJ2-7; no reliable D call. In DNA, the CDR3 is TGTGCCAGCAGCGTAGGGTCGGAGCTTTACTACGAGCAGTACTTC. It is translated as CASSVGSELYYEQYF.